What follows are 18 T cell receptor beta chains derived from one specimen sequenced in a study of T-cell memory formation after mild COVID-19. One entry per CDR3 protein results from TCRdb running MiXCR on the 5' RACE reads. In the table there are roughly 250,000 distinct CDR3 sequences, 16% of which are singletons. Sequencing was done on a sample of PBMCs or a T cell subset sorted from them (not recorded which). These receptor sequences come from a young man who had mild COVID-19 (a few samples of this study predate the infection). Cell type and time point are not known.

This clonotype was detected only a few times. V is TRBV2 and J is TRBJ2-7; D is possibly TRBD2 (7 bases). V lost 8 bases, J lost 7 bases, and 18 bases lay in between. From germline, CDR1 is SNHLY and CDR2 FYNNEI. This CDR3 has 13 amino acids. The CDR3 DNA reads as TGTGCCAGCTCCTACCGGGGGGCTGGGGAGCAGTACGTC. Amino acid sequence: CASSYRGAGEQYV.

The V gene is TRBV24-1, the J gene TRBJ1-5, with 9 bases matching TRBD1. The CDR3 covers 15 residues. After removal of 5 bases from V and 6 bases from J, the junction contained 7 bases not matched to a gene. Per germline, CDR1 KGHDR and CDR2 SFDVKD. The CDR3 loop reads CATSVSGQGTQPQHF. The CDR3 region has the DNA TGTGCCACCAGTGTTTCGGGACAGGGCACTCAGCCCCAGCATTTT.

This clonotype was picked up a small number of times. This sequence joins TRBV13 and TRBJ2-7; D is possibly TRBD1 or TRBD2 (7 bases each). The CDR3 is 14 residues long. The germline V gene has CDR1 PRHDT and CDR2 FYEKMQ (reference sequence). Trimming took off 5 bases at V and 4 bases at J, with 15 bases between the two ends. CDR3 region: CASSTTGRGYEQYF. The CDR3 DNA sequence: TGTGCCAGCAGCACGACAGGGAGGGGATACGAGCAGTACTTC.

The V and J genes are TRBV6-5 and TRBJ1-2, with D tentatively TRBD1 (5 bases). Germline loops: CDR1 MNHEY, CDR2 SVGAGI. This CDR3 is built from 15 residues. V lost 5 bases to trimming and J lost 8 bases, with 21 bases between them. The CDR3 DNA sequence: TGTGCCAGCAGTCGTCGGGACGCAGGTTGGGGGGGCTACACCTTC. Translating gives CASSRRDAGWGGYTF.

This clonotype was observed a few times. V gene TRBV5-1 combines with J gene TRBJ2-1, with TRBD2 matching over 10 bases. The germline V gene has CDR1 SGHRS and CDR2 YFSETQ. This CDR3 spans 16 amino acids. V shed 3 bases, J shed 4 bases, and the junction held 7 bases outside the gene matches. Here the CDR3 reads CASSSGGSGGYNEQFF. The CDR3 coding sequence is TGCGCCAGCAGCTCCGGGGGTAGCGGGGGGTACAATGAGCAGTTCTTC.

The chain is built from TRBV14 and TRBJ1-4; 7 positions agree with TRBD1. Germline CDR1 and CDR2: SGHDN and FVKESK. The ends lost 1 base at V and 5 bases at J; junction bases unmatched: 7. The CDR3 runs 16 residues. CDR3 sequence (DNA): TGTGCCAGCAGCCAAGTGACAGGGCGTCGGAATGAAAAACTGTTTTTT. This encodes CASSQVTGRRNEKLFF.

In this sample, this clonotype turned up many times. The gene calls are TRBV7-9 and TRBJ2-3; D uncertain. The CDR3 has 11 amino acids. Germline V gives CDR1 SEHNR, CDR2 FQNEAQ (reference sequence). V was pared by 5 bases and J by 6 bases, with 6 bases between. CDR3 in amino acids: CASSRADTQYF. The CDR3 DNA reads as TGTGCCAGCAGCCGTGCGGATACGCAGTATTTT.

This clonotype appeared a few times. The gene calls are TRBV7-8 and TRBJ1-2, with D maybe TRBD1 (5 bases). There are 12 residues in the CDR3. The germline CDR1 and CDR2 sequences are SGHVS and FQNEAQ. V lost 7 bases to trimming and J lost 6 bases, with 12 bases between them. CDR3 region: CASTLGGDGYTF. The CDR3 nucleotides read TGTGCCAGCACCCTGGGGGGGGATGGCTACACCTTC.

The chain links TRBV20-1 to TRBJ2-6; D is unclear. V lost 6 bases and J 2 bases, leaving 11 bases between the germline ends. Germline values: CDR1 DFQATT, CDR2 SNEGSKA (reference sequence). The CDR3 covers 14 residues. CDR3: CSANDRTGANVLTF. Here the CDR3 DNA reads TGCAGTGCCAATGACCGAACTGGGGCCAACGTCCTGACTTTC.

This clonotype was seen more than once but under ten times. The V and J genes are TRBV5-1 and TRBJ2-5; TRBD1 matches at 9 bases. Germline CDR1 is SGHRS and CDR2 is YFSETQ. Trimming at V came to 4 bases and at J to 5 bases, leaving 6 bases not matched to a gene. The CDR3 has 14 amino acids. In nucleotides, the CDR3 is TGCGCCAGCAGCGGGCAGACAGGGGGTGAGACCCAGTACTTC. The encoded protein is CASSGQTGGETQYF.

This clonotype was detected only a few times. For the CDR3, the DNA is TGTGCCAGCAGTGGGTTCGGGACAGGGCGTGGAAACACCATATATTTT. Residues: CASSGFGTGRGNTIYF. The V call is TRBV28, the J call TRBJ1-3; 9 bases agree with TRBD1. The germline gives CDR1 MDHEN, CDR2 SYDVKM. The V segment lost 5 bases and the J segment 3 bases; nucleotides outside the gene matches: 8. CDR3 length: 16 residues.

This clonotype was seen a few times. The V gene is TRBV5-1, the J gene TRBJ2-2; D is unclear. The germline V gene encodes CDR1 SGHRS and CDR2 YFSETQ. CDR3 size: 14 residues. V was clipped by 3 bases and J by 6 bases, with 12 bases between them. As DNA, the CDR3 is TGCGCCAGCAGCTCCAAAATTTCCCCCGGGGAGCTGTTTTTT. It yields the protein CASSSKISPGELFF. The variable domain in full, with the rest retrieved from reference TRBV5-1 and TRBJ2-2, is KAGVTQTPRYLIKTRGQQVTLSCSPISGHRSVSWYQQTPGQGLQFLFEYFSETQRNKGNFPGRFSGRQFSNSRSEMNVSTLELGDSALYLCASSSKISPGELFFGEGSRLTVL.

This clonotype was picked up a small number of times. The chain carries TRBV29-1 and TRBJ1-1, with D possibly being TRBD1 (5 bases). The germline gives CDR1 SQVTM, CDR2 ANQGSEA. The V gene lost 2 bases and the J gene lost 3 bases, with 13 bases spanning the gap. The CDR3 extends over 14 amino acids. CDR3 protein: CSVEKRGRDTEAFF. CDR3 nucleotide sequence: TGCAGCGTTGAAAAGCGGGGACGGGACACTGAAGCTTTCTTT. The full variable domain, with the rest looked up from reference TRBV29-1 and TRBJ1-1, is SAVISQKPSRDICQRGTSLTIQCQVDSQVTMMFWYRQQPGQSLTLIATANQGSEATYESGFVIDKFPISRPNLTFSTLTVSNMSPEDSSIYLCSVEKRGRDTEAFFGQGTRLTVV.

V is TRBV7-9 and J is TRBJ1-1; D not resolved. Germline loops: CDR1 SEHNR, CDR2 FQNEAQ (reference sequence). The V end lost 5 bases, the J end lost 1 base, and 8 bases lay between the germline ends. The CDR3 totals 13 residues. The CDR3 loop is CASSTQSNTEAFF. In DNA, the CDR3 is TGTGCCAGCAGCACCCAATCGAACACTGAAGCTTTCTTT.

This clonotype occurred a few times. This chain uses TRBV6-6 with TRBJ2-1, with TRBD1 as a possible D gene (5 bases). Trimming pared 7 bases from V and 6 bases from J, leaving 13 bases between. The germline CDR1 and CDR2 sequences are MNHNY and SVGAGI (reference sequence). The length of the CDR3 is 13 residues. The CDR3 loop is CASTTDIGNEQFF. The DNA of the CDR3 is TGTGCCAGCACTACGGACATCGGCAATGAGCAGTTCTTC.

This clonotype was detected only a few times. This chain uses TRBV4-2 with TRBJ2-2; 10 bases are shared with TRBD1. The CDR3 loop spans 16 amino acids. V lost 3 bases, J lost 6 bases, and 7 bases stayed unmatched. CDR1 and CDR2 (germline): LGHNA, YNFKEQ. Here the CDR3 DNA reads TGTGCCAGCAGCCACCCGGACAGGGGGGATGCCGGGGAGCTGTTTTTT. This codes for CASSHPDRGDAGELFF.

This clonotype appeared many times. CDR3 DNA sequence: TGTGCCAGCAGTCTAGCGGGGAACACAGATACGCAGTATTTT. It is translated as CASSLAGNTDTQYF. This chain joins TRBV6-2 or TRBV6-3 and TRBJ2-3, with 9 nucleotides matching TRBD2. With V trimmed by 5 bases and J by 2 bases, 2 bases remained unmatched. This CDR3 is built from 14 residues. Germline-derived CDR1 and CDR2 are MNHEY and SVGEGT.

There are a few counts of this clonotype. The chain couples TRBV7-7 to TRBJ2-3; weak D call: TRBD1 (6 bases). The CDR3 loop spans 15 amino acids. Germline CDR1 is SSHAT and CDR2 is FNYEAQ (reference sequence). V lost 0 bases and J lost 6, with 13 bases in between. This CDR3 reads CASSLADGRGDTQYF. CDR3 bases: TGTGCCAGCAGCTTAGCGGACGGTAGGGGGGATACGCAGTATTTT.